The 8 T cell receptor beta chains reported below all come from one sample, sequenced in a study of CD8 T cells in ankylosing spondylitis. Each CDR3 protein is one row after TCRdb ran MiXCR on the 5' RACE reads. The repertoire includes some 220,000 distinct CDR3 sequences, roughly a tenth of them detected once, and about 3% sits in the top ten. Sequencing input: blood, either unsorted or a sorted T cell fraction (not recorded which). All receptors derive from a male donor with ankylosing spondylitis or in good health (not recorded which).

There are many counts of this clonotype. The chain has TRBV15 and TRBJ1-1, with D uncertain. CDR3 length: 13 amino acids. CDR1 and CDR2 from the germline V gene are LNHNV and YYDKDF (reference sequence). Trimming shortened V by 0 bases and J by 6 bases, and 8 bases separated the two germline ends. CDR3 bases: TGTGCCACCAGCAGAGATCGCGGCTCTGAAGCTTTCTTT. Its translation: CATSRDRGSEAFF.

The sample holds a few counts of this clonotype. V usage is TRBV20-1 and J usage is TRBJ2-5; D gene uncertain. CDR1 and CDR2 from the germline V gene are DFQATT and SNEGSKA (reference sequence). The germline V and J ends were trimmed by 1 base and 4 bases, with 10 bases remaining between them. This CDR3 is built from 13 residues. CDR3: CSARVSRRETQYF. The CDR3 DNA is TGCAGTGCTAGAGTTAGCCGGCGAGAGACCCAGTACTTC.

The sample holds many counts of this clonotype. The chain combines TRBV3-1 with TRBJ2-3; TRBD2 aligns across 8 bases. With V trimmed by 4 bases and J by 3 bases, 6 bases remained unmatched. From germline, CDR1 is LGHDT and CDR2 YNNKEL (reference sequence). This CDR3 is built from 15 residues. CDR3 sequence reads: CASSLGGAGTDTQYF. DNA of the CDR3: TGTGCCAGCAGCCTCGGGGGGGCCGGAACAGATACGCAGTATTTT.

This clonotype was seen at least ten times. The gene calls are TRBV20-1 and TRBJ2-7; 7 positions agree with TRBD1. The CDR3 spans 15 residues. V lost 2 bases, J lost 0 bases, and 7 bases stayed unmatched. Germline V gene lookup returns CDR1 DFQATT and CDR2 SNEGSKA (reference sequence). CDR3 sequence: CSARPTGANSYEQYF. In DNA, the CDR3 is TGCAGTGCTAGACCCACAGGGGCGAACTCCTACGAGCAGTACTTC.

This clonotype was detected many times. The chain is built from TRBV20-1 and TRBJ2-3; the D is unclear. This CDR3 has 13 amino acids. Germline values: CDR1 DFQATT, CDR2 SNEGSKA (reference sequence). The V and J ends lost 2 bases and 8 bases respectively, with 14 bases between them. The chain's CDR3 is CSARHRLPATQYF. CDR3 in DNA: TGCAGTGCTAGACACCGACTGCCCGCTACGCAGTATTTT.

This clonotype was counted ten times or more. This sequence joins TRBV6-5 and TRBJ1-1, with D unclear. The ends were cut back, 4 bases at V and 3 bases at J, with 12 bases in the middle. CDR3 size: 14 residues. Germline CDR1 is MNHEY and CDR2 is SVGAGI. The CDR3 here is CASSLRGRDTEAFF. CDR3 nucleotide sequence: TGTGCCAGCAGTTTACGGGGAAGAGACACTGAAGCTTTCTTT.

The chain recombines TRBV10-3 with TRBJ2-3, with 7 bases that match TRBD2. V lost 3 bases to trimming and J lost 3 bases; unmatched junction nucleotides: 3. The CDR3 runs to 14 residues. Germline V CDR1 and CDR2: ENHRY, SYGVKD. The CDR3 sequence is CAISDLGGTDTQYF. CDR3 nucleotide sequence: TGTGCCATCAGTGATCTGGGGGGGACAGATACGCAGTATTTT.

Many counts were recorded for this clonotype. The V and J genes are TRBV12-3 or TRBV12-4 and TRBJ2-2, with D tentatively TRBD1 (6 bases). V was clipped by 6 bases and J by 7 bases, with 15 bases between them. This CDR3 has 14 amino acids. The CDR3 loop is CASSLGRGFGELFF. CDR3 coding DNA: TGTGCCAGCAGCCTCGGAAGGGGGTTCGGGGAGCTGTTTTTT.